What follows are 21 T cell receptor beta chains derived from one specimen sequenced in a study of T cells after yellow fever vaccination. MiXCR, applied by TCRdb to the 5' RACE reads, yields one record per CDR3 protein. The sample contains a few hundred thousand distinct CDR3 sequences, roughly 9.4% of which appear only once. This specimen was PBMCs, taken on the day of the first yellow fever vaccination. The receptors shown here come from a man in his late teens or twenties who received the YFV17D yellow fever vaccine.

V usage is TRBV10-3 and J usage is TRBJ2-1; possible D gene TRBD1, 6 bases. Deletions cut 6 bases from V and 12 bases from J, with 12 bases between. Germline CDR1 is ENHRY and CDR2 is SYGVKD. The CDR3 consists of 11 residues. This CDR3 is CAIRDRGPQFF. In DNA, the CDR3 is TGTGCCATCAGGGACAGAGGCCCGCAGTTCTTC.

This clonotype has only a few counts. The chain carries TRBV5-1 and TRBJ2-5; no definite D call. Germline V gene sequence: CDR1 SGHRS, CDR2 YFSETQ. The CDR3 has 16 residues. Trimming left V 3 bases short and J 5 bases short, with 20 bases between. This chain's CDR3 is CASSYGTDTFGETQYF. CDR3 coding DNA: TGCGCCAGCAGCTACGGAACAGATACTTTCGGGGAGACCCAGTACTTC.

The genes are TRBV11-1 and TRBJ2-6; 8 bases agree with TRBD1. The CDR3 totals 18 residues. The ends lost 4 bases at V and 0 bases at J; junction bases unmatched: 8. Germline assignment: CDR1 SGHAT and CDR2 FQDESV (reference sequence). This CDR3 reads CASSSRDRSFSGANVLTF. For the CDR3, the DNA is TGTGCCAGCAGCTCCCGGGACAGGTCGTTCTCTGGGGCCAACGTCCTGACTTTC.

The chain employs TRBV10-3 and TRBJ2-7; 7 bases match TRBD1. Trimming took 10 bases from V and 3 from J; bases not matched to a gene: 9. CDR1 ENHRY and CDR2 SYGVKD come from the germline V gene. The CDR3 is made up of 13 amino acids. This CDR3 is CATSLGQVYEQYF. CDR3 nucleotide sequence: TGTGCCACGAGCCTAGGACAGGTCTACGAGCAGTACTTC.

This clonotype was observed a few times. The CDR3 is CASSLGDVTDTQYF. In DNA, the CDR3 is TGTGCCAGCAGTCTTGGGGACGTCACAGATACGCAGTATTTT. V usage is TRBV12-3 or TRBV12-4 and J usage is TRBJ2-3; D tentatively fits TRBD1 or TRBD2 (5 bases each). The V end lost 5 bases, the J end lost 2 bases, and 11 bases lay between the germline ends. This CDR3 has 14 amino acids.

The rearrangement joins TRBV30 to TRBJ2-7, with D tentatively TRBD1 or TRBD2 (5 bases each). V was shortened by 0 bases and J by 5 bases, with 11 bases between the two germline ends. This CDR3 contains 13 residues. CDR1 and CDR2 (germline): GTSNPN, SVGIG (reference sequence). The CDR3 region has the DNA TGTGCCTGGAGTGTACTCGGGGCCAACGAGCAGTACTTC. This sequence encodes CAWSVLGANEQYF.

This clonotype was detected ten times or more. The CDR3 bases are TGCAGTGCTCCCCAGACTAGCGGGGGGTTCAATGAGCAGTTCTTC. Its protein product is CSAPQTSGGFNEQFF. This chain links TRBV20-1 with TRBJ2-1; the match to TRBD2 covers 13 bases. J was trimmed by 6 bases and V by 5 bases; bases with no gene match: 7. This CDR3 has 15 amino acids. Germline lookup yields CDR1 DFQATT and CDR2 SNEGSKA (reference sequence).

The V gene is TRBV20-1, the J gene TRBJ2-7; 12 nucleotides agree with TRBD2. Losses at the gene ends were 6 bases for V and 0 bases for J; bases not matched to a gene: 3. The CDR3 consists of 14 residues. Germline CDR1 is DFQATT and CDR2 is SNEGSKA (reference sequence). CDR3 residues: CSAMTSGGSYEQYF. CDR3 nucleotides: TGCAGTGCGATGACTAGCGGGGGCTCCTACGAGCAGTACTTC.

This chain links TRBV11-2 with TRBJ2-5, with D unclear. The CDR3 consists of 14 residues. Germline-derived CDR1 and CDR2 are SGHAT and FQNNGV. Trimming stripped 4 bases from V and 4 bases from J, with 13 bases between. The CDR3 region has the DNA TGTGCCAGCAGCTCCTCCCCCTTCGGAGAGACCCAGTACTTC. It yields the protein CASSSSPFGETQYF.

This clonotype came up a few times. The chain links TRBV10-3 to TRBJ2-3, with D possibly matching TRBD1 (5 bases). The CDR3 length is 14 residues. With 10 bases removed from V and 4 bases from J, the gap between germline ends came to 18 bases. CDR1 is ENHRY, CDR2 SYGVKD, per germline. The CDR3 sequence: CATPTESSADTQYF. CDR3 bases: TGTGCCACCCCGACAGAATCAAGCGCAGATACGCAGTATTTT.

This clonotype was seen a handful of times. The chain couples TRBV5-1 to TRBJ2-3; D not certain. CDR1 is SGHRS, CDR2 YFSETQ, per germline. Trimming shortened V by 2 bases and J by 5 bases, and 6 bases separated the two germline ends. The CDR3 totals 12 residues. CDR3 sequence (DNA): TGCGCCAGCAGCTTCGCGTTAGATACGCAGTATTTT. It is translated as CASSFALDTQYF.

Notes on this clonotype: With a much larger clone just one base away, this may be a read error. The CDR3, as DNA: TGTGCCAGCAGCCACCGGGACAGACACTACGAGCAGTACTTC. This translates into CASSHRDRHYEQYF. This rearrangement joins TRBV7-2 to TRBJ2-7; 7 nucleotides agree with TRBD1. The CDR3 covers 14 residues. J lost 3 bases, V lost 5 bases, and 7 bases had no gene match. Germline V lookup: CDR1 SGHTA, CDR2 FQGNSA.

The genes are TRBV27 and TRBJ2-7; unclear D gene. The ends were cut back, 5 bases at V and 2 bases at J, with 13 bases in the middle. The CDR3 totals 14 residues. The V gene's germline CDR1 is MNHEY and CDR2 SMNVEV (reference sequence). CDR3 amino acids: CASSPRTGPYEQYV. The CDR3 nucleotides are TGTGCCAGCAGTCCCAGGACCGGCCCCTACGAGCAGTACGTC.

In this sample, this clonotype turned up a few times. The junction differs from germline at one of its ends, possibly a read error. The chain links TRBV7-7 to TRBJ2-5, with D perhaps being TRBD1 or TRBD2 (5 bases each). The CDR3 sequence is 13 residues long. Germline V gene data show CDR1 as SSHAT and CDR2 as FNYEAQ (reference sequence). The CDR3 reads CASSLGERETQYF. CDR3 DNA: TGTGCTAGCAGCTTAGGGGAGCGGGAGACCCAGTACTTC.

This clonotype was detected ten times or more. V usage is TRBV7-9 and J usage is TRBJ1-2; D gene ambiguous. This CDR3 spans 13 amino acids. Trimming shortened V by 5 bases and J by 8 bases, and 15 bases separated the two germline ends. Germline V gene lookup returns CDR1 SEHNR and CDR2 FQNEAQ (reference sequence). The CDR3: CASSVSGLEGYTF. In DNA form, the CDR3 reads TGTGCCAGCAGCGTATCGGGCCTGGAGGGCTACACCTTC.

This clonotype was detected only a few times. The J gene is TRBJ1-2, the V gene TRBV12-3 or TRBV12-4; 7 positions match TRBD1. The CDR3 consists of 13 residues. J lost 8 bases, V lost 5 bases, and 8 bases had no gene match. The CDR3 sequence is CASSRGQPLGYTF. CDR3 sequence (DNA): TGTGCCAGCAGTAGGGGACAGCCTTTGGGCTACACCTTC.

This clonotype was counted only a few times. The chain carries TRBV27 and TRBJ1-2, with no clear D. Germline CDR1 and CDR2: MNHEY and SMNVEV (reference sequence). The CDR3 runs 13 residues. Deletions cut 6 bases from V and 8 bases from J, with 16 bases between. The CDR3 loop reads CASRPSGVGGYTF. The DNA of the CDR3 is TGTGCCAGCAGACCTTCCGGGGTCGGAGGCTACACCTTC.

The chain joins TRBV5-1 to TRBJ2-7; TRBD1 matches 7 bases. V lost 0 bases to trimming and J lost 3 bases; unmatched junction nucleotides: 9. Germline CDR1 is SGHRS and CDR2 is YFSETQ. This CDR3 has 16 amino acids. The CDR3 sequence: CASSLAIGAGGYEQYF. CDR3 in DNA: TGCGCCAGCAGCTTGGCCATCGGGGCAGGGGGCTACGAGCAGTACTTC.

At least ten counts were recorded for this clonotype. DNA for the CDR3: TGCGCCAGCAGCTCATCCAGCCAAGAGACCCAGTACTTC. This codes for CASSSSSQETQYF. V gene TRBV5-1 combines with J gene TRBJ2-5; D is undetermined. Trimming left V 3 bases short and J 1 base short, with 7 bases between. The CDR3 totals 13 residues. Germline CDR1 reads SGHRS; CDR2 reads YFSETQ. The variable domain in full, completed from reference TRBV5-1 and TRBJ2-5, reads KAGVTQTPRYLIKTRGQQVTLSCSPISGHRSVSWYQQTPGQGLQFLFEYFSETQRNKGNFPGRFSGRQFSNSRSEMNVSTLELGDSALYLCASSSSSQETQYFGPGTRLLVL.

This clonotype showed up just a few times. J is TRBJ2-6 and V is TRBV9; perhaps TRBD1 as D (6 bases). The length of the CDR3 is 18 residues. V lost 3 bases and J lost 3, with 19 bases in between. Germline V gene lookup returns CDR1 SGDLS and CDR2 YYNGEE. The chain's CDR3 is CASSASGVRLSGANVLTF. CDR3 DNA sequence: TGTGCCAGCAGCGCTTCAGGGGTCCGACTAAGTGGGGCCAACGTCCTGACTTTC.

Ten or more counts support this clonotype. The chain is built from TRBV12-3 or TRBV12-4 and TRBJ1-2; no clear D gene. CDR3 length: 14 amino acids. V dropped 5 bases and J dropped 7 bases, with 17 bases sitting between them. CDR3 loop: CASSPGREQRGYTF. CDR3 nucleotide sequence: TGTGCCAGCAGTCCCGGACGGGAGCAGCGTGGCTACACCTTC.